The 21 T cell receptor beta chains listed next were all sequenced from one sample in a study of T cell repertoires in cytomegalovirus infection. MiXCR, applied by TCRdb to the reads, yields one record per CDR3 protein. Seen here are about 530,000 distinct CDR3 sequences, roughly 29% observed once, and the top ten hold around 13%. The material sequenced was PBMCs. These receptors all stem from a human donor in good health (CMV status not recorded). Some clones in this sample may be carry-over from other donors' samples.

J is TRBJ1-6 and V is TRBV9; no reliable D call. Germline assignment: CDR1 SGDLS and CDR2 YYNGEE. CDR3 size: 17 residues. The germline V and J ends were trimmed by 0 bases and 0 bases, with 10 bases remaining between them. The CDR3 here is CASSVGSGSSYNSPLHF. The DNA for the CDR3 is TGTGCCAGCAGCGTAGGGTCAGGCAGCTCCTATAATTCACCCCTCCACTTT.

Ten or more counts support this clonotype. This rearrangement joins TRBV11-2 to TRBJ2-7, with TRBD2 identical over 9 bases. The J segment lost 4 bases and the V segment lost 4 bases, leaving 17 bases of the junction unmatched. The CDR3 covers 18 residues. From germline, CDR1 is SGHAT and CDR2 FQNNGV. CDR3 loop: CASSSAGTSSAIYYEQYV. The CDR3 DNA sequence: TGTGCCAGCAGCTCCGCCGGGACTAGCAGCGCCATTTATTACGAGCAGTACGTC.

This sequence joins TRBV6-2 or TRBV6-3 and TRBJ2-1; 8 positions agree with TRBD1. The V and J ends lost 5 bases and 12 bases, in that order; junction bases with no gene match: 12. Germline values: CDR1 MNHEY, CDR2 SVGEGT. The CDR3 loop spans 14 amino acids. CDR3 residues: CASSQGAPGIRQFF. CDR3 bases: TGTGCCAGCAGTCAGGGGGCCCCCGGGATTCGGCAGTTCTTC.

This clonotype was observed many times. The chain links TRBV7-2 to TRBJ2-7; no firm D call. Germline CDR1 reads SGHTA; CDR2 reads FQGNSA. Trimming removed 5 bases at V and 3 bases at J, with 8 bases between. The CDR3 totals 12 residues. This chain's CDR3 is CASSPYVYEQYF. In DNA, the CDR3 is TGTGCCAGCAGCCCCTATGTCTACGAGCAGTACTTC.

Ten or more counts support this clonotype. The chain recombines TRBV7-2 with TRBJ2-1; D is perhaps TRBD1 (8 bases). This CDR3 spans 17 amino acids. CDR1 and CDR2 from the germline V gene are SGHTA and FQGNSA. Trimming shortened V by 5 bases and J by 5 bases, and 22 bases separated the two germline ends. The CDR3 DNA sequence: TGTGCCAGCAGCCCTTACTACAGGGGGGGTGACCACAATGAGCAGTTCTTC. Translation: CASSPYYRGGDHNEQFF.

Note on this clonotype: With a much larger clone just one base away, this may be a read error. The chain employs TRBV12-3 or TRBV12-4 and TRBJ2-1; the match to TRBD2 covers 10 bases. The CDR3 loop spans 16 amino acids. V lost 5 bases to trimming and J lost 9 bases; unmatched junction nucleotides: 13. The CDR3 region is CASSPTGSGRVSEQFF. CDR3 bases: TGTGCCAGCAGTCCCACGGGAAGCGGGAGGGTCAGTGAGCAGTTCTTC.

The rearrangement uses TRBV20-1 and TRBJ2-7; 8 bases agree with TRBD1. J gave up 3 bases and V 5 bases, and 6 bases lay outside the gene matches. The CDR3 spans 13 residues. CDR1 and CDR2 (germline): DFQATT, SNEGSKA (reference sequence). The CDR3 coding sequence is TGCAGTGCTCGGACAGGGATTGACTACGAGCAGTACTTC. This translates into CSARTGIDYEQYF.

The CDR3 DNA follows: TGTGCCAGCCAACACCCCGGGTCGGGGGCAGATACGCAGTATTTT. Residues: CASQHPGSGADTQYF. This chain uses TRBV19 with TRBJ2-3; D is perhaps TRBD2 (6 bases). The CDR3 length is 15 residues. In germline, CDR1 is LNHDA, CDR2 SQIVND (reference sequence). V was shortened by 9 bases and J by 4 bases, with 20 bases between the two germline ends.

The table lists this clonotype with a count of one. CDR3 sequence: CATSRDNSPLHF. DNA of the CDR3: TGTGCCACCAGCAGAGACAATTCACCCCTCCACTTT. This chain joins TRBV15 and TRBJ1-6; unclear D gene. The V gene's germline CDR1 is LNHNV and CDR2 YYDKDF (reference sequence). V lost 0 bases and J lost 7, with 1 base in between. The CDR3 sequence is 12 residues long.

There are a few counts of this clonotype. The rearrangement joins TRBV7-2 to TRBJ2-7, with D unclear. This CDR3 has 13 amino acids. Trimming left V 4 bases short and J 3 bases short, with 10 bases between. Germline V gene lookup returns CDR1 SGHTA and CDR2 FQGNSA. The DNA of the CDR3 is TGTGCCAGCAGCTATGACACCCGCTACGAGCAGTACTTC. Translating gives CASSYDTRYEQYF.

The J gene is TRBJ2-3, the V gene TRBV7-3, with 9 bases that match TRBD2. This CDR3 has 16 residues. V shed 5 bases, J shed 5 bases, and the junction held 11 bases outside the gene matches. Germline CDR1 SGHTA, CDR2 FQGTGA. CDR3 sequence: CASSKIKEAGGDTQYF. CDR3 DNA sequence: TGTGCCAGCAGCAAAATTAAGGAAGCGGGAGGAGATACGCAGTATTTT.

This chain joins TRBV11-1 and TRBJ2-7; TRBD1 agrees at 7 bases. The germline CDR1 and CDR2 sequences are SGHAT and FQDESV (reference sequence). The CDR3 runs to 15 residues. The trim removed 5 bases at V and 0 bases at J, leaving 7 bases unmatched. CDR3 nucleotides: TGTGCCAGCAGCCAAAGGACAGGCCTCTCCTACGAGCAGTACTTC. Translation gives CASSQRTGLSYEQYF.

This clonotype appeared many times. The chain has TRBV7-2 and TRBJ2-1; 7 bases fit TRBD2. V was clipped by 5 bases and J by 6 bases; unmatched bases: 10. Germline CDR1 SGHTA, CDR2 FQGNSA. The CDR3 consists of 15 residues. The DNA of the CDR3 is TGTGCCAGCAGCCGCTACGGCGGGGGAAGCAATGAGCAGTTCTTC. Translation: CASSRYGGGSNEQFF.

This clonotype was recorded a few times. V usage is TRBV20-1 and J usage is TRBJ2-3, with 7 bases lining up with TRBD2. Germline CDR1 is DFQATT and CDR2 is SNEGSKA (reference sequence). The CDR3 loop spans 15 amino acids. J lost 5 bases, V lost 0 bases, and 8 bases had no gene match. Written as DNA, the CDR3 is TGCAGTGCTAGAGAGGCTAGCGGCCCAGAAGATACGCAGTATTTT. This translates into CSAREASGPEDTQYF.

There are many counts of this clonotype. The chain has TRBV7-2 and TRBJ2-3; 10 nucleotides agree with TRBD1. Germline-derived CDR1 and CDR2 are SGHTA and FQGNSA. J was trimmed by 5 bases and V by 4 bases; bases with no gene match: 6. The CDR3 runs to 15 residues. CDR3 loop: CASSWGQGRGDTQYF. The CDR3 DNA is TGTGCCAGCAGCTGGGGACAGGGGCGAGGAGATACGCAGTATTTT.

This clonotype was seen only a few times. A much larger clone sits a single nucleotide away, making a read error possible. This chain connects TRBV7-2 to TRBJ2-3; no reliable D call. The J call may not be correct, given that the DNA end is closer to TRBJ1-5. Germline values: CDR1 SGHTA, CDR2 FQGNSA. This CDR3 is 15 amino acids long. CDR3 sequence (DNA): TGTGCCAGCAGCGACCTGGGTGAGAACACAGATACGCAGCATTTT. Translated: CASSDLGENTDTQHF.

The rearrangement links TRBV20-1 to TRBJ2-1; 7 nucleotides match TRBD2. V dropped 1 base and J dropped 4; count of bases not matched to a gene: 10. CDR1 and CDR2 from the germline V gene are DFQATT and SNEGSKA (reference sequence). There are 16 residues in the CDR3. CDR3 coding DNA: TGCAGTGCTAGAGGTCCCGCTAGCGGACAATACAATGAGCAGTTCTTC. Its protein product is CSARGPASGQYNEQFF.

The rearrangement links TRBV5-6 to TRBJ2-1, with D hard to call. Per the germline V gene, CDR1 is SGHDT and CDR2 is YYEEEE. The CDR3 is made up of 13 amino acids. Deletions cut 6 bases from V and 0 bases from J, with 7 bases between. In nucleotides, the CDR3 is TGTGCCAGCAAAAGAGGCTCCTACAATGAGCAGTTCTTC. This sequence encodes CASKRGSYNEQFF.

This clonotype was recorded a few times. The chain recombines TRBV28 with TRBJ2-7; 15 bases line up with TRBD2. CDR1 and CDR2 from the germline V gene are MDHEN and SYDVKM. V lost 5 bases, J lost 9 bases, and 8 bases stayed unmatched. There are 15 residues in the CDR3. CDR3 nucleotide sequence: TGTGCCAGCAGTGCCCGGACTAGCGGGAGGGCCCGGCAGTACTTC. This translates into CASSARTSGRARQYF.

This chain joins TRBV20-1 and TRBJ2-2; D is undetermined. The CDR3 is 10 amino acids. The germline V and J ends were trimmed by 5 bases and 5 bases, with 3 bases remaining between them. CDR1 is DFQATT, CDR2 SNEGSKA, per germline (reference sequence). CDR3 in amino acids: CSAGTGELFF. In DNA, the CDR3 is TGCAGTGCTGGAACCGGGGAGCTGTTTTTT.

The chain has TRBV5-6 and TRBJ2-3; a weak D match, TRBD1 (5 bases). V was shortened by 5 bases and J by 6 bases, with 19 bases between the two germline ends. The CDR3 is 15 residues long. Germline V CDR1 and CDR2: SGHDT, YYEEEE. CDR3 protein: CASRAKWGPVDTQYF. DNA of the CDR3: TGTGCCAGCAGGGCAAAATGGGGCCCCGTTGATACGCAGTATTTT.